This T cell receptor beta chain originates from a study of control samples from healthy donors and cancer patients. Data came from immunoSEQ multiplex PCR; TCRdb stores just in-frame clones and leaves some out. The sample carries about 44,000 clones, roughly three quarters recorded once. This clone was picked up one time. Trimming took 5 bases from V and 0 from J; bases not matched to a gene: 7. Germline V gives CDR1 SGHAT, CDR2 FQNNGV. The CDR3 is 17 residues long. This clonotype originated in a male donor with melanoma. The rearrangement uses TRBV11-2 and TRBJ2-7, with 13 positions matching TRBD2. The source material was formalin-fixed, paraffin-embedded tissue. Here the CDR3 DNA reads TGTGCCAGCAGCCGAACCGGGACTAGCGGGAACTCCTACGAGCAGTACTTC. The encoded protein is CASSRTGTSGNSYEQYF.